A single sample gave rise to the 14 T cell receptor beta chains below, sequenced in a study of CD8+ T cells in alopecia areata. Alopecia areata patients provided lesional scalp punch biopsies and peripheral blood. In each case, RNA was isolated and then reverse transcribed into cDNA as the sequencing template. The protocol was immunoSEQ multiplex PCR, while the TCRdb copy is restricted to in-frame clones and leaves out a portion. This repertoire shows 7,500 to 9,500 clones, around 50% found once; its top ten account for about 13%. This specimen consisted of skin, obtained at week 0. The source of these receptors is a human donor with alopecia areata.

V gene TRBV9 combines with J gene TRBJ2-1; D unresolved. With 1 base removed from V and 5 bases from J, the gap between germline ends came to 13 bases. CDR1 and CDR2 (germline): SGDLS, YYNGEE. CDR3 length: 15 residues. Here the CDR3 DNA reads TGTGCCAGCAGCGTATGGTCTAATGAACACAATGAGCAGTTCTTC. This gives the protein CASSVWSNEHNEQFF. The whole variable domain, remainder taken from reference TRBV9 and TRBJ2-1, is DSGVTQTPKHLITATGQRVTLRCSPRSGDLSVYWYQQSLDQGLQFLIQYYNGEERAKGNILERFSAQQFPDLHSELNLSSLELGDSALYFCASSVWSNEHNEQFFGPGTRLTVL.

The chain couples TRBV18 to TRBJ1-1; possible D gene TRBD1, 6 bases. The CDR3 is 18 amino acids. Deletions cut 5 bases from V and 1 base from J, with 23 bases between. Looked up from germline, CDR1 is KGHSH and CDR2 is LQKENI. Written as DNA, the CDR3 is TGTGCCAGCTCAGCCGCTATTTTTCCAGGGGTAGCGAACACTGAAGCTTTCTTT. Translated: CASSAAIFPGVANTEAFF.

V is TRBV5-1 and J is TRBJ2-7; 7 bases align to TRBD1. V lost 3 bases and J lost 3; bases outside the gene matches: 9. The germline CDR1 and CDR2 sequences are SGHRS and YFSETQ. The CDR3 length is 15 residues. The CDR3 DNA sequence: TGCGCCAGCAGCTCTAGGACAGGCTCATACTACGAGCAGTACTTC. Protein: CASSSRTGSYYEQYF.

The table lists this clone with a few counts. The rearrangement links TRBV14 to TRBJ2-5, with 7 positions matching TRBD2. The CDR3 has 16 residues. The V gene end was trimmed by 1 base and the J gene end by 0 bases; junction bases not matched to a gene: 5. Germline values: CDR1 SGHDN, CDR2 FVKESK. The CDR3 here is CASSQGTRRYQETQYF. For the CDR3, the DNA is TGTGCCAGCAGCCAAGGGACTAGGCGGTACCAAGAGACCCAGTACTTC.

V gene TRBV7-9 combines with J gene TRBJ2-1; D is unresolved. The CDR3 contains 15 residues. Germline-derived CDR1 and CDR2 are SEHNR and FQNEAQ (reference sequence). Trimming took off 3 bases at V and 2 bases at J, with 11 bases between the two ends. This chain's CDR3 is CASSFETPTYNEQFF. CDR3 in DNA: TGTGCCAGCAGCTTCGAGACGCCGACCTACAATGAGCAGTTCTTC.

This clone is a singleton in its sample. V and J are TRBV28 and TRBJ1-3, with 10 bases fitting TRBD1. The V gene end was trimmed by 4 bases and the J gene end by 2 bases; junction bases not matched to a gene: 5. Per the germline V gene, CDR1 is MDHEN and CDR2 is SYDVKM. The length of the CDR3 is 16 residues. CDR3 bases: TGTGCCAGCAGTTCCGGACAGGGGGGGGCTGGAAACACCATATATTTT. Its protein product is CASSSGQGGAGNTIYF. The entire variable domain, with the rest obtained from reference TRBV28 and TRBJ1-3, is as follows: DVKVTQSSRYLVKRTGEKVFLECVQDMDHENMFWYRQDPGLGLRLIYFSYDVKMKEKGDIPEGYSVSREKKERFSLILESASTNQTSMYLCASSSGQGGAGNTIYFGEGSWLTVV.

The CDR3 DNA is TGTGCCAGCAGTCCTTCGACAGGGGGGAACTATGGCTACACCTTC. Translation gives CASSPSTGGNYGYTF. The chain carries TRBV28 and TRBJ1-2, with 9 positions matching TRBD1. CDR1 and CDR2 (germline): MDHEN, SYDVKM. This CDR3 has 15 amino acids. The trim removed 5 bases at V and 2 bases at J, leaving 6 bases unmatched.

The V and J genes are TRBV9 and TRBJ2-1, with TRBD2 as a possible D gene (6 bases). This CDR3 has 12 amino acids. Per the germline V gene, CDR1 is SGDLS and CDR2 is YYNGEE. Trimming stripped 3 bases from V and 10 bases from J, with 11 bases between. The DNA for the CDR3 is TGTGCCAGCAGCGCGATAGCGGCCGAGCAGTTCTTC. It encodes CASSAIAAEQFF.

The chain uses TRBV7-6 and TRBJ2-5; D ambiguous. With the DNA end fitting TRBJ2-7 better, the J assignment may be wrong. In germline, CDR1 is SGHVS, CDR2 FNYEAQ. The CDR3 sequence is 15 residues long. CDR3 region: CASSLEPYPSYEQYF. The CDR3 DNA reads TGTGCCAGCAGCCTGGAACCCTACCCCTCCTACGAGCAGTACTTC.

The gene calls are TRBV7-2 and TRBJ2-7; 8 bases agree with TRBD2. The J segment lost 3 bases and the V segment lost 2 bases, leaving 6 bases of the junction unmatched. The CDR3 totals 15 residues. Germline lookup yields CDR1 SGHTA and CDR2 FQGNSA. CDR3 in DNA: TGTGCCAGCAGCTTAATAGTAGCGGGGTACTACGAGCAGTACTTC. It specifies CASSLIVAGYYEQYF.

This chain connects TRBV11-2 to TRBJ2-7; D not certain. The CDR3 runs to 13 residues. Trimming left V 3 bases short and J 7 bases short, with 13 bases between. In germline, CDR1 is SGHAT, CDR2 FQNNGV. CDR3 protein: CASSLDRVVEQYF. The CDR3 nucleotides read TGTGCCAGCAGCTTGGACCGGGTGGTAGAGCAGTACTTC.

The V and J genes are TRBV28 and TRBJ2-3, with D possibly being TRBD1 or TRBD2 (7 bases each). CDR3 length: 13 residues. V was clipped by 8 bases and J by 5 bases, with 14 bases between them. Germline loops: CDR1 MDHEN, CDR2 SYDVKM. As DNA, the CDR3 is TGTGCCAGCCGACAGGGAGGGGAAGATACGCAGTATTTT. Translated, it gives CASRQGGEDTQYF.

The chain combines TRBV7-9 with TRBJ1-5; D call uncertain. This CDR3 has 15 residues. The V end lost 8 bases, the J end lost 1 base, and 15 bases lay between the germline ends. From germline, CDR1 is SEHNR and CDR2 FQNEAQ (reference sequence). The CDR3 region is CASEEGSGSNQPQHF. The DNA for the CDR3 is TGTGCCAGCGAAGAAGGGAGTGGAAGCAATCAGCCCCAGCATTTT.

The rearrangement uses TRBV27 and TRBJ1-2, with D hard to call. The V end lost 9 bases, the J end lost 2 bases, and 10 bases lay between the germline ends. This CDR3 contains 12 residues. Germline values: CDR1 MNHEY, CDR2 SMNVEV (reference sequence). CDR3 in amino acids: CASADPNYGYTF. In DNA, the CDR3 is TGTGCCAGTGCAGACCCCAACTATGGCTACACCTTC.